This T cell receptor (beta chain) was captured in a study of blood T cells in healthy people across ages. The germline gives CDR1 DFQATT, CDR2 SNEGSKA (reference sequence). The CDR3 spans 14 residues. The V gene lost 1 base and the J gene lost 9 bases, with 16 bases spanning the gap. Sample-barcoded 5' priming and a J-beta primer mix drove a second PCR of roughly 6 to 12 cycles. TCRdb reprocessed the 5' RACE reads with MiXCR, giving one entry per CDR3 protein. This repertoire shows some 710,000 distinct CDR3 sequences, roughly 46% found once; its top ten account for 15% to 20%. This clonotype came up many times. Its antigen is undetermined. Study-level findings and limits: Roughly linear declines in TCR beta diversity per million T cells occurred with age. In long-lived donors, naive CD4+ cell counts and diversity exceeded those of aged donors.

The clonotype comes from a man at least 80 years old in good health. The V gene is TRBV20-1, the J gene TRBJ2-1; D ambiguous. What was sequenced was blood. CDR3 sequence: CSARVSAEKGEQFF. In DNA form, the CDR3 reads TGCAGTGCTAGAGTAAGCGCCGAGAAGGGTGAGCAGTTCTTC.